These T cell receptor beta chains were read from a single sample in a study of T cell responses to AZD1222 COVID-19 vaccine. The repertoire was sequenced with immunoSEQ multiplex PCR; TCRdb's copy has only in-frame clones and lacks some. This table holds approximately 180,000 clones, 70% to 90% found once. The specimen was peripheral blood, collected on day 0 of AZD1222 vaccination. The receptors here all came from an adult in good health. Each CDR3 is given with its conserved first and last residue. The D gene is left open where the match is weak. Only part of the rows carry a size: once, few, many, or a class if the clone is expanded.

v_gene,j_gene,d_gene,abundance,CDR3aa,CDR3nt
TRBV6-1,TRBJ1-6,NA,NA,CASSELGTPLHF,TGTGCCAGCAGTGAACTAGGGACACCCCTCCACTTT
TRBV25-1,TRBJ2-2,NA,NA,CASSEWGAVTGELFF,TGTGCCAGCAGTGAATGGGGGGCGGTGACCGGGGAGCTGTTTTTT
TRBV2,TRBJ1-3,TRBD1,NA,CASQGQGANGNTIYF,TGTGCCAGCCAGGGACAGGGGGCTAATGGAAACACCATATATTTT
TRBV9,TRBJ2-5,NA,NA,CASSVQDRLGRETQYF,TGTGCCAGCAGCGTCCAAGACAGGCTCGGTAGAGAGACCCAGTACTTC
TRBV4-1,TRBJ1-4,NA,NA,CASSRHPGGEVDEKLFF,TGCGCCAGCAGCCGCCATCCGGGGGGAGAAGTCGATGAAAAACTGTTTTTT
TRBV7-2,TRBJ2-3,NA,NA,CASSLARGTDTQYF,TGTGCCAGCAGCTTAGCCCGGGGCACAGATACGCAGTATTTT
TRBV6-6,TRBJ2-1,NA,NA,CASRTGGENEQFF,TGTGCCAGCCGAACAGGGGGGGAGAATGAGCAGTTCTTC
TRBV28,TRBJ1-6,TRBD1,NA,CASSFPRTGPSYNSPLHF,TGTGCCAGCAGTTTCCCCAGGACAGGGCCATCCTATAATTCACCCCTCCACTTT
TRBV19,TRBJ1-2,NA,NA,CASTLDRSFYYGYTF,TGTGCCAGTACTCTCGACAGATCCTTTTACTATGGCTACACCTTC
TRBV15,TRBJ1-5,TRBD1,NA,CATSPRRDRLRGQPQHF,TGTGCCACCAGCCCACGACGGGACAGGTTGCGCGGACAGCCCCAGCATTTT
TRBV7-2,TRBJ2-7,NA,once,CASSYPGQTSSYEQYF,TGTGCCAGCAGCTACCCTGGACAGACGAGCTCCTACGAGCAGTACTTC
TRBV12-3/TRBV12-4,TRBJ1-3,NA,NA,CASSLTNTIYF,TGTGCCAGCAGTTTAACCAACACCATATATTTT
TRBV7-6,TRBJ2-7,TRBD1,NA,CASSPPGTGPHEQYF,TGTGCCAGCAGCCCCCCCGGGACAGGGCCTCACGAGCAGTACTTC
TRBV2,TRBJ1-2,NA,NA,CASRDVIYGYTF,TGTGCCAGCAGGGACGTAATATATGGCTACACCTTC
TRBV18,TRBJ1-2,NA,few,CASSPPWGEDYGYTF,TGTGCCAGCTCACCACCTTGGGGGGAAGACTATGGCTACACCTTC
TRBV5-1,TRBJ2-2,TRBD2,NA,CASSFLGTSGAVNTGELFF,TGCGCCAGCAGCTTTCTAGGGACTAGCGGGGCCGTAAACACCGGGGAGCTGTTTTTT
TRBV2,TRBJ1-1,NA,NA,CASSPTQGRTEAFF,TGTGCCAGCAGTCCTACCCAGGGAAGGACTGAAGCTTTCTTT
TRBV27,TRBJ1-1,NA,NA,CASSLSRGYTEAFF,TGTGCCAGCAGTCTCAGCCGGGGGTACACTGAAGCTTTCTTT
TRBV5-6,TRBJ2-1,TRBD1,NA,CASSAGQAYNEQFF,TGTGCCAGCAGCGCCGGACAGGCCTACAATGAGCAGTTCTTC
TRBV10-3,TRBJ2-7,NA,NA,CAISPGLGTGYPGSYEQYF,TGTGCCATCAGTCCCGGCCTCGGGACCGGCTATCCTGGGAGCTACGAGCAGTACTTC
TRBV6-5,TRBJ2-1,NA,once,CASSYSTAINEQFF,TGTGCCAGCAGTTATTCCACAGCGATCAATGAGCAGTTCTTC
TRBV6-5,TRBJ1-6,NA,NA,CASTAGPINSPLHF,TGTGCCAGCACCGCGGGACCGATAAATTCACCCCTCCACTTT
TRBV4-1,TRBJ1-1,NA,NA,CASSQIGTKNTEAFF,TGCGCCAGCAGCCAGATAGGGACAAAGAACACTGAAGCTTTCTTT
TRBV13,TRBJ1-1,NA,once,CASSLLTWRTEAFF,TGTGCCAGCAGCTTATTGACCTGGAGGACTGAAGCTTTCTTT
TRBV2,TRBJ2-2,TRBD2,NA,CASSPRTSGGANTGELFF,TGTGCCAGCAGTCCCCGGACTAGCGGGGGAGCTAACACCGGGGAGCTGTTTTTT
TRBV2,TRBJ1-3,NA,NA,CASSESRSYGNTIYF,TGTGCCAGCAGTGAATCGCGGTCTTACGGAAACACCATATATTTT